The 26 T cell receptor beta chains below come from one sample, sequenced in a study of T cells in women clearing cervical HPV infection. Here immunoSEQ multiplex PCR was the method, and the copy in TCRdb shows in-frame clones only, minus some. Its listing shows under 30,000 clones. Sequencing was carried out using blood buffy coat. The receptors were sampled from a woman between 18 and 75 years old with a cervical HPV16 infection that either progressed to CIN3+ or cleared (not recorded which).

CDR3 region: CASSLIPGQNTEAFF. CDR3 bases read: TGTGCCAGCAGCTTAATTCCGGGACAGAACACTGAA. This rearrangement joins TRBV7-3 to TRBJ1-1; possible D gene TRBD1, 6 bases. The CDR3 goes on 3 residues after the read ends, and that part is filled in from the germline J gene. CDR1 and CDR2 from the germline V gene are SGHTA and FQGTGA. This CDR3 comprises 15 residues. V dropped 1 base and J dropped 1 base, with 10 bases sitting between them.

Regarding this clone: The sequence runs out 3 residues before the end of the CDR3; the remainder is reconstructed from the germline J gene. This sequence joins TRBV6-2 or TRBV6-3 and TRBJ2-1, with no clear D. Germline V gene data show CDR1 as MNHEY and CDR2 as SVGEGT. Trimming removed 4 bases at V and 5 bases at J, with 9 bases between. The CDR3 sequence is 13 residues long. Incomplete CDR3 DNA: TGTGCCAGCAGTTTCTACGGTAACAATGAG. Translation: CASSFYGNNE. In full, the CDR3 reads CASSFYGNNEQFF.

A remark on this clone: The read terminates 3 residues before the CDR3 end, so the remaining end is supplied by the germline J gene. The chain joins TRBV19 to TRBJ1-1, with 7 bases identical to TRBD1. The CDR3 sequence is 12 residues long. CDR1 LNHDA and CDR2 SQIVND come from the germline V gene (reference sequence). CDR3 in amino acids: CASSVGQRAAFF. Incomplete CDR3 DNA: TGTGCCAGTAGTGTGGGACAGCGGGCG.

As regards this clone: The read gets to within 3 residues of the CDR3 end, and the germline J gene fills in the rest. V and J are TRBV2 and TRBJ2-4, with D possibly called TRBD1 or TRBD2 (5 bases each). The V gene's germline CDR1 is SNHLY and CDR2 FYNNEI. Between the trimmed V and J ends, which lost 8 bases and 1 base, there was a span of 18 bases. CDR3 size: 16 residues. This chain's CDR3 is CASAVEGRGAKNIQYF. CDR3 DNA, as far as it was read: TGTGCCAGCGCCGTTGAGGGAAGGGGTGCCAAAAACATT.

Regarding this clone: The observed sequence ends 3 residues before the CDR3 terminus, with the missing tail filled in from the germline J gene. The rearrangement links TRBV30 to TRBJ2-2; TRBD1 might be the D (7 bases). The germline CDR1 and CDR2 sequences are GTSNPN and SVGIG (reference sequence). The CDR3 has 12 amino acids. Trimming cost V 4 bases and J 6 bases, with 9 bases left between them. CDR3 DNA (partial): TGTGCCTGGACAGGGGGGCCCGGGGAG. Translated, it gives CAWTGGPGE. The whole CDR3 reads CAWTGGPGELFF.

As to this clone: The missing CDR3 end, 3 residues past where the read stops, is filled in from the germline J gene. This chain connects TRBV20-1 to TRBJ1-2; TRBD1 matches at 7 bases. The CDR3 totals 12 residues. Germline V CDR1 and CDR2: DFQATT, SNEGSKA (reference sequence). This CDR3 reads CSARDRPPGYTF. The DNA read from the CDR3 is TGCAGTGCTAGGGACAGGCCCCCCGGC.

Details on this clone: The read terminates 3 residues before the CDR3 end, so the remaining end is supplied by the germline J gene. The rearrangement joins TRBV7-2 to TRBJ1-5, with TRBD1 as a possible D gene (6 bases). V was cut by 2 bases and J by 4 bases, with 9 bases left in between. Germline assignment: CDR1 SGHTA and CDR2 FQGNSA. The CDR3 has 14 residues. The CDR3 DNA, read in part, is TGTGCCAGCAGCTTAAGGAGGGGGAATCAGCCC. Protein: CASSLRRGNQP. The full-length CDR3 reads as CASSLRRGNQPQHF.

The DNA read from the CDR3 is TGTGCCAGCAGTGAAGCGAGAGGGGTCACCTATGGC. Its protein product is CASSEARGVTYG. The full CDR3 protein is CASSEARGVTYGYTF. This chain links TRBV2 with TRBJ1-2; D possibly corresponds to TRBD1 (5 bases). The read is 3 residues too short to cover the CDR3 end, so that end is filled in from the germline J gene. The CDR3 length is 15 residues. Trimming cost V 0 bases and J 4 bases, with 12 bases left between them. Germline CDR1 and CDR2: SNHLY and FYNNEI.

About this clone: The read stops 3 residues short of the end of the CDR3; the missing end is completed from the germline J gene. The chain carries TRBV7-2 and TRBJ1-4, with D tentatively TRBD1 (5 bases). The germline V gene encodes CDR1 SGHTA and CDR2 FQGNSA. CDR3 size: 14 residues. The ends were cut back, 6 bases at V and 7 bases at J, with 15 bases in the middle. CDR3 DNA, as far as it was read: TGTGCCAGCAGGGAGGGGAGGGAAGTTGAAAAA. Translation gives CASREGREVEK. The full-length CDR3 reads as CASREGREVEKLFF.

A word on this clone: Sequencing ends 3 residues short of the CDR3 end; the germline J gene provides the rest. V gene TRBV14 combines with J gene TRBJ2-5; 7 nucleotides agree with TRBD1. V lost 1 base, J lost 7 bases, and 9 bases stayed unmatched. Germline V gene data show CDR1 as SGHDN and CDR2 as FVKESK. The CDR3 has 15 amino acids. The CDR3 sequence: CASSQGQGHVGTQYF. Incomplete CDR3 DNA: TGTGCCAGCAGCCAAGGACAGGGCCATGTAGGGACC.

Notes on this clone: Read coverage stops 3 residues before the CDR3 terminus; the germline J gene supplies the remainder. The chain has TRBV18 and TRBJ2-1; D may be TRBD1 (5 bases). CDR1 KGHSH and CDR2 LQKENI come from the germline V gene. V lost 0 bases, J lost 6 bases, and 12 bases lay in between. This CDR3 contains 15 residues. CDR3 bases read: TGTGCCAGCTCACCACCAGAGACAGAGCCCAATGAG. It codes for CASSPPETEPNE. The full CDR3 protein reads CASSPPETEPNEQFF.

Concerning this clone itself: The read comes to an end 3 residues before the CDR3 does, leaving the germline J gene to fill in the end. Other nucleotide sequences from this sample produce the same CDR3. V usage is TRBV7-6 and J usage is TRBJ2-3, with D possibly matching TRBD1 (6 bases). Trimming left V 6 bases short and J 2 bases short, with 12 bases between. The CDR3 has 14 residues. CDR1 and CDR2 (germline): SGHVS, FNYEAQ. The CDR3 is CASSRGGPTDTQYF. CDR3 DNA, as far as it was read: TGTGCCAGCAGTCGTGGGGGCCCCACAGATACG.

With respect to this clone: Read sequence stops 3 residues before the CDR3 end, and the germline J gene provides the missing end. The chain recombines TRBV7-2 with TRBJ2-3, with no clear D. The V end was cut by 5 bases, the J end by 0 bases, with 12 bases between. The CDR3 is 15 amino acids. Germline V lookup: CDR1 SGHTA, CDR2 FQGNSA. CDR3 sequence: CASSTLQSSTDTQYF. The DNA read from the CDR3 is TGTGCCAGCAGCACCTTACAGAGCAGCACAGATACG. Based on the CDR3 plus reference TRBV7-2 and TRBJ2-3, the full variable domain is GAGVSQSPSNKVTEKGKDVELRCDPISGHTALYWYRQSLGQGLEFLIYFQGNSAPDKSGLPSDRFSAERTGGSVSTLTIQRTQQEDSAVYLCASSTLQSSTDTQYFGPGTRLTVL.

Concerning this clone itself: With the read ending 3 residues before the CDR3 end, the germline J gene is used to fill in that end. The chain combines TRBV5-1 with TRBJ1-1; D gene unclear. Germline-derived CDR1 and CDR2 are SGHRS and YFSETQ. Trimming removed 0 bases at V and 2 bases at J, with 11 bases between. This CDR3 spans 15 amino acids. This CDR3 is CASSLAEVTNTEAFF. CDR3 DNA, as far as it was read: TGCGCCAGCAGCTTGGCCGAGGTCACCAACACTGAA.

On this clone: The read terminates 3 residues ahead of where the CDR3 ends, so the germline J gene completes it. V gene TRBV2 combines with J gene TRBJ2-7, with 8 nucleotides matching TRBD2. Trimming took 7 bases from V and 5 from J; bases not matched to a gene: 7. The germline CDR1 and CDR2 sequences are SNHLY and FYNNEI. The CDR3 consists of 13 residues. The CDR3 DNA, read in part, is TGTGCCAGCATCGGCGGGGGGTTTAACGAG. It is translated as CASIGGGFNE. The entire CDR3 protein reads CASIGGGFNEQYF.

Points on this clone: From the germline J gene comes the end of the CDR3, since the read stops 3 residues before it. The chain recombines TRBV20-1 with TRBJ1-1; 9 bases fit TRBD1. The CDR3 spans 13 residues. The J segment lost 5 bases and the V segment lost 6 bases, leaving 7 bases of the junction unmatched. CDR1 DFQATT and CDR2 SNEGSKA come from the germline V gene (reference sequence). The CDR3 region is CSAKGQGRTEAFF. The sequenced part of the CDR3 DNA is TGCAGTGCCAAGGGACAGGGTAGGACTGAA.

Of note for this clone: Read sequence stops 3 residues before the CDR3 end, and the germline J gene provides the missing end. The chain joins TRBV2 to TRBJ1-1; D not resolved. Per germline, CDR1 SNHLY and CDR2 FYNNEI. The V and J ends lost 2 bases and 1 base respectively, with 2 bases between them. The CDR3 has 12 residues. The sequenced CDR3 bases are TGTGCCAGCAGTGAACAGAACACTGAA. Protein product: CASSEQNTE. The full CDR3 reads CASSEQNTEAFF.

As for this clone: The missing CDR3 end, 3 residues past where the read stops, is filled in from the germline J gene. V and J are TRBV7-9 and TRBJ2-2; no definite D call. V was trimmed by 1 base and J by 3 bases, leaving 9 bases between them. The CDR3 has 15 amino acids. CDR1 and CDR2 (germline): SEHNR, FQNEAQ (reference sequence). The chain's CDR3 is CASSLDRVDTGELFF. The sequenced CDR3 bases are TGTGCCAGCAGCTTAGACCGGGTAGACACCGGGGAG.

About this clone: The read finishes 3 residues shy of the CDR3 end, and the germline J gene is used to complete it. The genes are TRBV18 and TRBJ2-1, with 15 bases aligning to TRBD2. Germline V CDR1 and CDR2: KGHSH, LQKENI. Germline trimming cut 0 bases from V and 9 bases from J; bases unmatched to any gene: 0. The CDR3 runs 15 residues. Incomplete CDR3 DNA: TGTGCCAGCTCACCACCGGGACTAGCGGGAGGTGAG. Translation: CASSPPGLAGGE. In full, the CDR3 reads CASSPPGLAGGEQFF. Combining the CDR3 with reference TRBV18 and TRBJ2-1 gives the whole variable domain NAGVMQNPRHLVRRRGQEARLRCSPMKGHSHVYWYRQLPEEGLKFMVYLQKENIIDESGMPKERFSAEFPKEGPSILRIQQVVRGDSAAYFCASSPPGLAGGEQFFGPGTRLTVL.

On this clone itself: The CDR3 end lies 3 residues beyond the end of the read and is filled in from the germline J gene. The V call is TRBV6-2 or TRBV6-3, the J call TRBJ2-7, with D tentatively TRBD2 (7 bases). V was shortened by 0 bases and J by 2 bases, with 11 bases between the two germline ends. The CDR3 has 15 residues. Per the germline V gene, CDR1 is MNHEY and CDR2 is SVGEGT. CDR3 bases read: TGTGCCAGCAGTTACTCAAAGGGGGGGGCCTACGAG. It yields the protein CASSYSKGGAYE. The whole CDR3 sequence is CASSYSKGGAYEQYF.

A remark on this clone: The read falls 3 residues short of the CDR3 end, and the missing part is taken from the germline J gene. The chain links TRBV2 to TRBJ2-4; TRBD1 matches at 7 bases. V shed 2 bases and J 0 bases; nucleotides not matched to a gene: 7. CDR1 is SNHLY and CDR2 is FYNNEI in the germline V gene. CDR3 length: 17 amino acids. CDR3 bases read: TGTGCCAGCAGTGAAAGAGACAGGGCCCTAGCCAAAAACATT. Encoded protein: CASSERDRALAKNI. The full CDR3 sequence reads CASSERDRALAKNIQYF.

On this clone: The CDR3 extends 3 residues past the end of the read, so its final part is completed from the germline J gene. J is TRBJ2-7 and V is TRBV5-1, with a weak D call TRBD2 (6 bases). This CDR3 comprises 15 residues. Trimming removed 0 bases from V and 5 bases from J, with 15 bases in between. From germline, CDR1 is SGHRS and CDR2 YFSETQ. CDR3: CASSLGGKLGNEQYF. The DNA read from the CDR3 is TGCGCCAGCAGCTTGGGCGGGAAGCTGGGCAACGAG.

Worth noting for this clone: The read falls 3 residues short of the CDR3 end, and the missing part is taken from the germline J gene. J is TRBJ2-1 and V is TRBV7-2; D might be TRBD2 (7 bases). V was cut by 1 base and J by 9 bases, with 13 bases left in between. The CDR3 spans 14 residues. Germline CDR1 and CDR2: SGHTA and FQGNSA. The covered CDR3 bases are TGTGCCAGCAGCTTAGGCGGACAGCGGGGTGAG. Translated: CASSLGGQRGE. The full-length CDR3 reads as CASSLGGQRGEQFF. The complete variable domain, with remaining parts taken from reference TRBV7-2 and TRBJ2-1, reads GAGVSQSPSNKVTEKGKDVELRCDPISGHTALYWYRQSLGQGLEFLIYFQGNSAPDKSGLPSDRFSAERTGGSVSTLTIQRTQQEDSAVYLCASSLGGQRGEQFFGPGTRLTVL.

A note on this clone: The CDR3 end falls 3 residues outside the read, so it is completed with the germline J gene. The chain combines TRBV4-1 with TRBJ1-4, with 10 positions matching TRBD1. The germline CDR1 and CDR2 sequences are MGHRA and YSYEKL. This CDR3 has 17 residues. Trimming cost V 4 bases and J 5 bases; bases outside gene matches: 10. The CDR3 bases that were read are TGCGCCAGCAGCCTTTCCGCGACGGGACAGGGGAATGAAAAA. Protein product: CASSLSATGQGNEK. The entire CDR3 reads CASSLSATGQGNEKLFF.

Points on this clone: The read stops 3 residues short of the end of the CDR3; the missing end is completed from the germline J gene. The J gene is TRBJ2-1, the V gene TRBV7-9; 7 bases are shared with TRBD2. V shed 4 bases and J 8 bases; nucleotides not matched to a gene: 2. The CDR3 is 12 amino acids. Per the germline V gene, CDR1 is SEHNR and CDR2 is FQNEAQ (reference sequence). The CDR3 loop is CASSWGGDEQFF. The DNA read from the CDR3 is TGTGCCAGCAGCTGGGGAGGGGATGAG.

Turning to this clone: The missing CDR3 end, 3 residues past where the read stops, is filled in from the germline J gene. The chain couples TRBV2 to TRBJ1-6, with 7 bases identical to TRBD1. Trimming cost V 4 bases and J 1 base; bases outside gene matches: 1. Germline V gene lookup returns CDR1 SNHLY and CDR2 FYNNEI. The CDR3 extends over 15 amino acids. Incomplete CDR3 DNA: TGTGCCAGCAGTGTACAGGGGTCCTATAATTCACCC. It yields the protein CASSVQGSYNSP. The CDR3 reads in full as CASSVQGSYNSPLHF.